Shown below are 28 T cell receptor beta chains from a single sample sequenced in a study of shared clonotypes between healthy human individuals. The method was immunoSEQ multiplex PCR; TCRdb's version includes in-frame clones alone and lacks a portion of them. This sample has some 1.4 million clones, with over 95% found just once. Sequenced sample: naive CD4+ T cells sorted from blood. Subset described: CD45RA+ positively selected. These receptors all come from a man aged 25-40 years in good health.

Comments on this clone: A read error is likely here: a far larger clone is one base away. Other nucleotide sequences from this sample produce the same CDR3. This rearrangement joins TRBV6-5 to TRBJ2-7; 11 bases fit TRBD1. Germline-derived CDR1 and CDR2 are MNHEY and SVGAGI. V was clipped by 5 bases and J by 3 bases; unmatched bases: 3. CDR3 length: 14 residues. The CDR3 region is CASSAGTGGYEQYF. DNA of the CDR3: TGTGCCAGCAGTGCCGGGACAGGGGGCTACGAGCAGTACTTC.

The J gene is TRBJ2-5, the V gene TRBV5-1; 13 nucleotides line up with TRBD2. Germline CDR1 and CDR2: SGHRS and YFSETQ. V was pared by 4 bases and J by 4 bases, with 4 bases of the junction left unmatched. CDR3 length: 15 residues. CDR3 protein: CASSQTSGRAETQYF. The CDR3 bases are TGCGCCAGCAGCCAAACTAGCGGGAGGGCAGAGACCCAGTACTTC.

A few counts support this clone. The rearrangement links TRBV6-1 to TRBJ2-7; 8 bases align to TRBD2. Unmatched junction bases numbered 9, after V lost 4 bases and J lost 7 bases. The CDR3 contains 14 residues. Germline loops: CDR1 MNHNS, CDR2 SASEGT. CDR3 nucleotide sequence: TGTGCCAGCAGTGCGGACGGGAGGGCCTGGGAGCAGTACTTC. It codes for CASSADGRAWEQYF.

The chain uses TRBV29-1 and TRBJ2-7; 7 nucleotides line up with TRBD1. The CDR3 totals 12 residues. V gave up 7 bases and J gave up 2 bases; unmatched junction bases: 5. Germline-derived CDR1 and CDR2 are SQVTM and ANQGSEA. CDR3 sequence: CSARDSAYEQYF. Written as DNA, the CDR3 is TGCAGCGCCCGGGACAGCGCCTACGAGCAGTACTTC.

The CDR3 DNA reads TGTGCCAGCAGCTTTCCAGACAGACGTATAGAAGCTTTCTTT. This codes for CASSFPDRRIEAFF. This rearrangement joins TRBV28 to TRBJ1-1, with D perhaps matching TRBD1 (5 bases). Germline assignment: CDR1 MDHEN and CDR2 SYDVKM. The CDR3 is 14 residues long. V was pared by 6 bases and J by 8 bases, with 19 bases between.

This chain uses TRBV7-3 with TRBJ2-1, with TRBD2 matching 7 bases. This CDR3 region has 17 residues. V was clipped by 1 base and J by 0 bases; unmatched bases: 6. Germline V gene sequence: CDR1 SGHTA, CDR2 FQGTGA. CDR3 residues: CASSLKGASGSYNEQFF. CDR3 DNA: TGTGCCAGCAGCTTAAAAGGGGCTAGCGGCTCCTACAATGAGCAGTTCTTC.

J is TRBJ1-1 and V is TRBV18, with D perhaps matching TRBD1 (5 bases). This CDR3 region has 15 residues. CDR1 is KGHSH, CDR2 LQKENI, per germline. The V end lost 6 bases, the J end lost 0 bases, and 14 bases lay between the germline ends. CDR3: CASSLGGVMNTEAFF. The DNA of the CDR3 is TGTGCCAGCTCCCTGGGGGGGGTCATGAACACTGAAGCTTTCTTT.

This chain connects TRBV9 to TRBJ2-5; no firm D call. The ends were cut back, 0 bases at V and 7 bases at J, with 13 bases in the middle. The germline gives CDR1 SGDLS, CDR2 YYNGEE. The CDR3 is 14 amino acids. The CDR3 is CASSVDIYKGTQYF. CDR3 nucleotides: TGTGCCAGCAGCGTAGACATTTATAAAGGGACCCAGTACTTC.

The chain recombines TRBV6-5 with TRBJ2-3; 8 nucleotides match TRBD2. The germline gives CDR1 MNHEY, CDR2 SVGAGI. With 5 bases clipped from V and 5 bases from J, the junction kept 6 bases outside the gene matches. This CDR3 region has 14 residues. CDR3 protein: CASSDGGLEDTQYF. For the CDR3, the DNA is TGTGCCAGCAGTGACGGGGGACTAGAAGATACGCAGTATTTT.

The chain is built from TRBV5-6 and TRBJ2-3; either TRBD1 or TRBD2 may supply D (5 bases each). V was clipped by 3 bases and J by 5 bases, with 10 bases between them. The CDR3 runs 13 residues. Germline CDR1 is SGHDT and CDR2 is YYEEEE. CDR3 protein: CASSSGRLDTQYF. CDR3 DNA sequence: TGTGCCAGCAGCTCGGGACGTTTAGATACGCAGTATTTT.

This chain connects TRBV4-1 to TRBJ2-1, with unresolved D. This CDR3 comprises 13 residues. CDR1 MGHRA and CDR2 YSYEKL come from the germline V gene. V shed 3 bases and J shed 9 bases, with 12 bases lying between them. CDR3 nucleotide sequence: TGCGCCAGCAGCCACCCCATTGTGGGTGAGCAGTTCTTC. Encoded protein: CASSHPIVGEQFF.

The chain combines TRBV10-3 with TRBJ2-7; D gene unclear. The CDR3 contains 11 residues. Per germline, CDR1 ENHRY and CDR2 SYGVKD. V was shortened by 3 bases and J by 6 bases, with 6 bases between the two germline ends. This CDR3 is CAISDVSEQYF. Here the CDR3 DNA reads TGTGCCATCAGTGATGTCTCCGAGCAGTACTTC.

This sequence joins TRBV7-8 and TRBJ1-1, with 8 bases fitting TRBD1. Trimming removed 4 bases from V and 2 bases from J; junction bases left unmatched: 18. Germline V lookup: CDR1 SGHVS, CDR2 FQNEAQ. The length of the CDR3 is 19 residues. The CDR3 loop reads CASSSIAGTGRGPNTEAFF. DNA for the CDR3: TGTGCCAGCAGCTCAATAGCCGGGACAGGAAGGGGACCTAACACTGAAGCTTTCTTT.

The chain uses TRBV7-6 and TRBJ2-7; 9 bases are a match to TRBD1. The CDR3 totals 15 residues. From germline, CDR1 is SGHVS and CDR2 FNYEAQ. V trimming: 0 bases; J trimming: 4 bases; junction bases outside the gene matches: 4. Written as DNA, the CDR3 is TGTGCCAGCAGCTTAGCTCCGGGACAGGGATACGAGCAGTACTTC. Its translation is CASSLAPGQGYEQYF.

This clone was counted a single time. The chain has TRBV14 and TRBJ2-2, with 7 bases matching TRBD2. Germline assignment: CDR1 SGHDN and CDR2 FVKESK. This CDR3 region has 15 residues. V shed 2 bases, J shed 5 bases, and the junction held 5 bases outside the gene matches. CDR3 sequence: CASSQHLSGTGELFF. CDR3 DNA sequence: TGTGCCAGCAGCCAACACCTTAGCGGGACCGGGGAGCTGTTTTTT.

The chain uses TRBV7-7 and TRBJ2-1; 7 bases are shared with TRBD1. The CDR3 totals 17 residues. Per germline, CDR1 SSHAT and CDR2 FNYEAQ (reference sequence). V dropped 0 bases and J dropped 6; count of bases not matched to a gene: 11. CDR3 in DNA: TGTGCCAGCAGCTTAGCAGCCCCGGGACAGCGCGGCAATGAGCAGTTCTTC. It specifies CASSLAAPGQRGNEQFF.

This chain uses TRBV5-1 with TRBJ2-3, with D uncertain. CDR1 is SGHRS, CDR2 YFSETQ, per germline. This CDR3 is built from 16 residues. Deletions cut 2 bases from V and 2 bases from J, with 15 bases between. The CDR3 coding sequence is TGCGCCAGCAGCTTTGACCTCCCTCCCGCCACAGATACGCAGTATTTT. This encodes CASSFDLPPATDTQYF. Full variable domain (remainder filled in from reference TRBV5-1 and TRBJ2-3): KAGVTQTPRYLIKTRGQQVTLSCSPISGHRSVSWYQQTPGQGLQFLFEYFSETQRNKGNFPGRFSGRQFSNSRSEMNVSTLELGDSALYLCASSFDLPPATDTQYFGPGTRLTVL.

This clone was recorded only once. This chain connects TRBV29-1 to TRBJ2-1; 8 bases are shared with TRBD2. The V and J ends lost 2 bases and 8 bases, in that order; junction bases with no gene match: 14. The germline V gene has CDR1 SQVTM and CDR2 ANQGSEA. This CDR3 has 16 residues. DNA for the CDR3: TGCAGCGTTGAATCCCGGTCCAGCGGGAGTAGGCATGAGCAGTTCTTC. Translation gives CSVESRSSGSRHEQFF.

V is TRBV18 and J is TRBJ2-1, with D unresolved. CDR3 size: 15 residues. The V and J ends lost 4 bases and 0 bases respectively, with 10 bases between them. Germline CDR1 is KGHSH and CDR2 is LQKENI. The CDR3 DNA reads as TGTGCCAGCTCACGGCCGGGTAGCTCCTACAATGAGCAGTTCTTC. Amino acid sequence: CASSRPGSSYNEQFF.

This chain joins TRBV5-1 and TRBJ1-1; 9 bases align to TRBD1. Germline CDR1 is SGHRS and CDR2 is YFSETQ. J lost 1 base, V lost 3 bases, and 4 bases had no gene match. CDR3 length: 15 residues. CDR3 residues: CASSWTGAPNTEAFF. CDR3 in DNA: TGCGCCAGCAGCTGGACAGGGGCCCCGAACACTGAAGCTTTCTTT.

The chain employs TRBV11-3 and TRBJ2-1; D perhaps matches TRBD2 (5 bases). With 5 bases removed from V and 1 base from J, the gap between germline ends came to 6 bases. The germline CDR1 and CDR2 sequences are SGHNT and YENEEA. CDR3 length equals 13 residues. CDR3 nucleotide sequence: TGTGCCAGCAGCCGAGGGTCCTACAATGAGCAGTTCTTC. It yields the protein CASSRGSYNEQFF.

The CDR3 is CASSPAAGTSGRRKSTDTQYF. The CDR3 DNA reads as TGTGCCAGCAGTCCCGCCGCCGGGACTAGCGGGAGGAGGAAGAGCACAGATACGCAGTATTTT. This rearrangement joins TRBV27 to TRBJ2-3; 15 bases are a match to TRBD2. Germline trimming cut 5 bases from V and 0 bases from J; bases unmatched to any gene: 15. The CDR3 spans 21 residues. The V gene's germline CDR1 is MNHEY and CDR2 SMNVEV (reference sequence).

This chain joins TRBV28 and TRBJ2-3, with unresolved D. Between the trimmed V and J ends, which lost 1 base and 2 bases, there was a span of 10 bases. This CDR3 has 15 residues. In germline, CDR1 is MDHEN, CDR2 SYDVKM. The chain's CDR3 is CASSLLGQYTDTQYF. As DNA, the CDR3 is TGTGCCAGCAGTTTATTAGGGCAATACACAGATACGCAGTATTTT.

The chain couples TRBV6-6 to TRBJ2-7, with 8 bases that match TRBD2. With V trimmed by 7 bases and J by 2 bases, 1 base remained unmatched. Germline CDR1 reads MNHNY; CDR2 reads SVGAGI (reference sequence). The CDR3 is 12 amino acids. The CDR3 spells CASKGLAYEQYF. For the CDR3, the DNA is TGTGCCAGCAAGGGACTAGCCTACGAGCAGTACTTC.

V usage is TRBV7-9 and J usage is TRBJ1-1; D uncertain. Trimming took off 2 bases at V and 1 base at J, with 11 bases between the two ends. The CDR3 consists of 15 residues. Germline V gene lookup returns CDR1 SEHNR and CDR2 FQNEAQ (reference sequence). The CDR3, as DNA: TGTGCCAGCAGCTTAAACCCCGTCGCGAACACTGAAGCTTTCTTT. It codes for CASSLNPVANTEAFF.

The chain joins TRBV29-1 to TRBJ2-1; 7 bases line up with TRBD2. Germline assignment: CDR1 SQVTM and CDR2 ANQGSEA. V lost 4 bases to trimming and J lost 4 bases; unmatched junction nucleotides: 7. The CDR3 has 14 amino acids. DNA of the CDR3: TGCAGCGTTGTATTTCGACTAGCTTACAATGAGCAGTTCTTC. This gives the protein CSVVFRLAYNEQFF.

The chain is built from TRBV5-4 and TRBJ1-2, with a tentative D call TRBD1 (5 bases). V lost 0 bases, J lost 4 bases, and 13 bases lay in between. The CDR3 has 15 amino acids. Germline loops: CDR1 SGHNT, CDR2 YYREEE (reference sequence). CDR3 residues: CASSLEANRPYGYTF. The CDR3 DNA sequence: TGTGCCAGCAGCTTGGAAGCTAACAGGCCCTATGGCTACACCTTC. Full variable domain (outside the CDR3, taken from reference TRBV5-4 and TRBJ1-2): ETGVTQSPTHLIKTRGQQVTLRCSSQSGHNTVSWYQQALGQGPQFIFQYYREEENGRGNFPPRFSGLQFPNYSSELNVNALELDDSALYLCASSLEANRPYGYTFGSGTRLTVV.

CDR3 loop: CASTENSGNTIYF. Here the CDR3 DNA reads TGTGCCAGCACTGAGAACTCTGGAAACACCATATATTTT. The chain couples TRBV2 to TRBJ1-3; unclear D gene. The germline V and J ends were trimmed by 7 bases and 0 bases, with 7 bases remaining between them. The germline CDR1 and CDR2 sequences are SNHLY and FYNNEI. There are 13 residues in the CDR3.